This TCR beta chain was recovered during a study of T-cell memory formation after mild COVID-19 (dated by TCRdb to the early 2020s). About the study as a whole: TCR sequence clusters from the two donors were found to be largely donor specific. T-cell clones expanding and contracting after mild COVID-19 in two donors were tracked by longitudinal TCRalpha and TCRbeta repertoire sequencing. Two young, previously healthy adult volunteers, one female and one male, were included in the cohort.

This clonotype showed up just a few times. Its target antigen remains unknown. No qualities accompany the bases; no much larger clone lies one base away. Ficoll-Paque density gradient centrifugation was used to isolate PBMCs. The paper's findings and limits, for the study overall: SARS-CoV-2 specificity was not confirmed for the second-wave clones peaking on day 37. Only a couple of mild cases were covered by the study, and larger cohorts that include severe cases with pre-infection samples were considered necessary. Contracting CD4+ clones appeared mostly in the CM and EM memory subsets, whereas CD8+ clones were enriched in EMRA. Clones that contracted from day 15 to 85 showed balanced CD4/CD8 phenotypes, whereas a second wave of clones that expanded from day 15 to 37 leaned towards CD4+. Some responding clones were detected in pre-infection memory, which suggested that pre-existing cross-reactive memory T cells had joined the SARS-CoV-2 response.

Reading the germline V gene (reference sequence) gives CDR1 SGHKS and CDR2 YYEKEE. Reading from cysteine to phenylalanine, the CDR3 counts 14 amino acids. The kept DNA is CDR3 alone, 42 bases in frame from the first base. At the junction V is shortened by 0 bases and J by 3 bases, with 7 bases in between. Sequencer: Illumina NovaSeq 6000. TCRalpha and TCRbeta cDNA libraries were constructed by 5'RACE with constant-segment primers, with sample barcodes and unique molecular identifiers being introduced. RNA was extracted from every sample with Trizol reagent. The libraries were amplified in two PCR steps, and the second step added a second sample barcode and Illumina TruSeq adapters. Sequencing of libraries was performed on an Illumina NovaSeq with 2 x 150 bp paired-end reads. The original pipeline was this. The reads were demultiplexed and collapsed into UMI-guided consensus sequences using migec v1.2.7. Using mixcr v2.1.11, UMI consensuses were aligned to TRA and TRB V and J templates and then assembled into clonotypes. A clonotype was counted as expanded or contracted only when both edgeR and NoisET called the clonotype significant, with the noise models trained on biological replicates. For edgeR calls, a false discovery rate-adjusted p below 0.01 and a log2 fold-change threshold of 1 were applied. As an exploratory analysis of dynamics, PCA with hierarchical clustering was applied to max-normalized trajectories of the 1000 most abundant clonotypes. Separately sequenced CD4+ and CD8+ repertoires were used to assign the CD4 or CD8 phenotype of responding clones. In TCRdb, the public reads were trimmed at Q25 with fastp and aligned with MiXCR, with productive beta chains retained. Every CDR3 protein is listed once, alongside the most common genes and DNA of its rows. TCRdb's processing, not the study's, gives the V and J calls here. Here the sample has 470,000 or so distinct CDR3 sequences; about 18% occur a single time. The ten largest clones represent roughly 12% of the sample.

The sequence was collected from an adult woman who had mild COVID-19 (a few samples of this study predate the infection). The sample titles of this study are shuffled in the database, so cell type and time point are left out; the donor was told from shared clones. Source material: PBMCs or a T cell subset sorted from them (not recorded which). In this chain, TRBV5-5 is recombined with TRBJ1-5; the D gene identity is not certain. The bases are TGTGCCAGCAGCTTGGGCAGAAACAATCAGCCCCAGCATTTT. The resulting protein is CASSLGRNNQPQHF. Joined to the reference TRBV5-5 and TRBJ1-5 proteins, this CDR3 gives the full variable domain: DAGVTQSPTHLIKTRGQQVTLRCSPISGHKSVSWYQQVLGQGPQFIFQYYEKEERGRGNFPDRFSARQFPNYSSELNVNALLLGDSALYLCASSLGRNNQPQHFGDGTRLSIL.